This T cell receptor beta chain was sequenced in a study of brain T cells in children with intractable seizures. Notes on the study in general: Pre- and post-surgery blood differed in depth, so pre-surgery absences may be undersampling.

A word on this clone: Its antigen is undetermined.

Surgery cases with the highest brain T cell transcript signatures were chosen for sequencing. This table comes from immunoSEQ multiplex PCR, and its TCRdb copy is limited to in-frame clones, with some not included. The repertoire holds roughly 80,000 clones, with around nine tenths as singletons. Here the sequenced sample was peripheral blood, taken at surgery. This clonotype was obtained from a girl aged 2-10 years with Rasmussen encephalitis and intractable seizures.

CDR3 in DNA: TGTGCCAGCAGCTTTCAAGCGGGGGGGCCTGTCGATACGCAGTATTTT. This encodes CASSFQAGGPVDTQYF. The chain has TRBV11-2 and TRBJ2-3; 10 bases align to TRBD2. Germline lookup yields CDR1 SGHAT and CDR2 FQNNGV. Trimming at V came to 3 bases and at J to 6 bases, leaving 9 bases not matched to a gene. This CDR3 is 16 amino acids long.